This TCR beta chain was recovered during a study of Tregs in tolerant kidney transplant recipients. Study results and caveats: This study did not directly address biological reproducibility.

Unstimulated Tregs (CD4+CD25+CD127-) and CD4+CD25- non-Tregs were sorted from PBMCs. Data came from immunoSEQ multiplex PCR; TCRdb stores just in-frame clones and leaves some out. The profile shows roughly 45,000 clones, about 89% of them singletons. On this clone: No antigen is known for it.

Germline V gene sequence: CDR1 SGDLS, CDR2 YYNGEE. Trimming left V 0 bases short and J 0 bases short, with 10 bases between. The CDR3 contains 16 residues. This clonotype was sampled from a human donor in good health. The material sequenced was Tregs from blood. The rearrangement uses TRBV9 and TRBJ1-3; D gene ambiguous. The CDR3 loop reads CASSVAPWHSGNTIYF. The DNA of the CDR3 is TGTGCCAGCAGCGTAGCCCCTTGGCACTCTGGAAACACCATATATTTT.